This TCR beta chain was found in a study of cytomegalovirus exposure and HLA in healthy donors. Between the trimmed V and J ends, which lost 4 bases and 1 base, there was a span of 16 bases. The CDR3 totals 15 residues. Germline V gene sequence: CDR1 SQVTM, CDR2 ANQGSEA. The PCR had 60 Vbeta and 13 Jbeta primers. The table came from immunoSEQ multiplex PCR; TCRdb's copy has only in-frame clones and leaves some out. The profile shows 150,000 to 200,000 clones, around 75% of them singletons. The sequencing sample was made of PBMCs. The rearrangement joins TRBV29-1 to TRBJ1-2, with D possibly being TRBD1 (6 bases). The clonotype was recovered from a male donor in good health and CMV-seropositive. This CDR3 is CSVGGRGAGNYGYTF. For the CDR3, the DNA is TGCAGCGTTGGGGGTCGGGGGGCGGGTAACTATGGCTACACCTTC.